This T cell receptor (beta chain) was captured in a study of T cells in localized non-small cell lung cancer. Germline V gene data show CDR1 as SGHTA and CDR2 as FQGNSA. Trimming stripped 9 bases from V and 1 base from J, with 21 bases between. The CDR3 has 16 residues. Study-level points and caveats: Owing to sequencing of a solitary tumor region, heterogeneity cannot be discounted. Appearance in adjacent lung was seen for a median around 58 of the top 100 tumor clones. Clonality of T cells reached its maximum in uninvolved adjacent lung, surpassing tumor.

Profiling relied on immunoSEQ multiplex PCR, and the TCRdb table lists in-frame clones only, not all of them. The sample records 9,400 or so clones, 90% being singletons. Turning to this clone: Its specificity is not known.

This clonotype was obtained from a male donor older than 55 with stage III squamous cell lung carcinoma. The V call is TRBV7-2, the J call TRBJ1-2; possible D gene TRBD1, 5 bases. The sample here was peripheral blood, taken before any cancer treatment. The CDR3 loop reads CASGALAPGNNYGYTF. CDR3 bases: TGTGCCAGTGGGGCACTGGCTCCAGGGAATAACTATGGCTACACCTTC.